This T cell receptor (beta chain) was sequenced during a study of shared clonotypes between healthy human individuals. Background on the study: Contributing individuals were a couple of females and a few males aged 18 to 49.

Every immunoSEQ plate was one replicate of a subset's evenly spread DNA. This table comes from immunoSEQ multiplex PCR, and its TCRdb copy is limited to in-frame clones, with some not included. The sample yields approximately 2,000,000 clones, just under 95% seen once. Free of recent acute infections or vaccinations, the donors were healthy HIV-negative adults. The germline gives CDR1 SGHTA, CDR2 FQGTGA. This CDR3 has 14 amino acids. V gave up 4 bases and J gave up 1 base, with 7 bases separating them. Points from the study as a whole: About 5% was the fraction of naive CD4 clonotypes found shared across four donors.

As to this clone: Antigen unknown.

The material sequenced was naive CD4+ T cells from PBMCs. Documented subset: CD45RA+ positively selected. The TCR sequence derives from a man younger than 35 in good health. Some clones in this sample may be carry-over from other donors' samples. The chain recombines TRBV7-3 with TRBJ2-2; D is ambiguous. This CDR3 is CASSSHMNTGELFF. As DNA, the CDR3 is TGTGCCAGCAGCTCTCATATGAACACCGGGGAGCTGTTTTTT.